One sample yielded the 11 T cell receptor beta chains listed below, sequenced in a study of brain T cells in children with intractable seizures (dated by TCRdb to the early 2020s). In light of the paper, this sample's time point label describes: blood from clinic visit 5 months post-surgery; TSC patient then seizure free. The method behind the library was the immunoSEQ multiplex PCR assay. TCRdb carries this immuneACCESS record with in-frame sequences only. Its versions omit some clonotypes, under half of them owing to an unresolved V gene in the studies checked, with the rest unexplained. The sample table shows about 320,000 clones, and 85% to 95% are seen once. Approximately 5% of the sample lies in the top ten. Sample: peripheral blood, taken roughly 5 months after surgery. These receptor sequences come from a boy younger than two with tuberous sclerosis and intractable seizures.

J is TRBJ2-6 and V is TRBV10-3; perhaps TRBD2 as D (6 bases). Trimming removed 8 bases at V and 4 bases at J, with 12 bases between. Germline CDR1 ENHRY, CDR2 SYGVKD. The CDR3 is 14 residues long. DNA of the CDR3: TGTGCCATCGCCCTGGGAGGAGGGGCCAACGTCCTGACTTTC. It is translated as CAIALGGGANVLTF.

The gene calls are TRBV27 and TRBJ1-1; no definite D call. The CDR3 is made up of 13 amino acids. The V end lost 4 bases, the J end lost 2 bases, and 8 bases lay between the germline ends. Germline V gene data show CDR1 as MNHEY and CDR2 as SMNVEV (reference sequence). The CDR3 protein is CASSWAPNTEAFF. The CDR3 DNA is TGTGCCAGCAGTTGGGCACCCAACACTGAAGCTTTCTTT.

V usage is TRBV7-2 and J usage is TRBJ1-2; the D gene is possibly TRBD1 (6 bases). V lost 4 bases to trimming and J lost 1 base, with 19 bases between them. This CDR3 region has 17 residues. Looked up from germline, CDR1 is SGHTA and CDR2 is FQGNSA. CDR3 nucleotides: TGTGCCAGCAGCTCATACCGGGACACCGGGCGTAACTATGGCTACACCTTC. This sequence encodes CASSSYRDTGRNYGYTF.

The genes are TRBV28 and TRBJ1-2; no definite D call. This CDR3 is built from 15 residues. Germline-derived CDR1 and CDR2 are MDHEN and SYDVKM. Deletions cut 8 bases from V and 0 bases from J, with 16 bases between. CDR3: CASHEAGPTNYGYTF. CDR3 nucleotides: TGTGCCAGCCACGAAGCGGGTCCCACTAACTATGGCTACACCTTC.

The V gene is TRBV10-3, the J gene TRBJ2-1; D might be TRBD1 (6 bases). The CDR3 is made up of 13 amino acids. The V end was cut by 2 bases, the J end by 6 bases, with 8 bases between. Germline-derived CDR1 and CDR2 are ENHRY and SYGVKD. The CDR3 protein is CAISEPRGNEQFF. In DNA, the CDR3 is TGTGCCATCAGTGAGCCCAGGGGCAATGAGCAGTTCTTC.

The chain uses TRBV5-1 and TRBJ1-2, with D tentatively TRBD1 (6 bases). Germline values: CDR1 SGHRS, CDR2 YFSETQ. The V and J ends lost 5 bases and 6 bases respectively, with 8 bases between them. The CDR3 contains 11 residues. CDR3 sequence reads: CASRNRDGYTF. In DNA form, the CDR3 reads TGCGCCAGCAGAAACAGGGATGGCTACACCTTC.

The chain carries TRBV5-4 and TRBJ2-3; possible D gene TRBD2, 5 bases. The CDR3 has 14 amino acids. Germline V gene data show CDR1 as SGHNT and CDR2 as YYREEE (reference sequence). V lost 4 bases and J lost 6, with 15 bases in between. The CDR3 DNA reads as TGTGCCAGCAGCCATCTGGAGGTCGGGGATACGCAGTATTTT. Translating it yields CASSHLEVGDTQYF.

This chain connects TRBV5-1 to TRBJ2-3; D unresolved. CDR3 length: 11 residues. The germline V gene has CDR1 SGHRS and CDR2 YFSETQ. Trimming removed 5 bases at V and 3 bases at J, with 4 bases between. The CDR3 reads CASRQTDTQYF. In DNA form, the CDR3 reads TGCGCCAGCAGACAGACAGATACGCAGTATTTT.

The chain combines TRBV6-5 with TRBJ2-7; no definite D call. The CDR3 is 14 residues long. V was shortened by 7 bases and J by 0 bases, with 13 bases between the two germline ends. CDR1 and CDR2 from the germline V gene are MNHEY and SVGAGI. The CDR3 region has the DNA TGTGCCAGCACTTCCACCCTATTCTCCTACGAGCAGTACTTC. Residues: CASTSTLFSYEQYF.

Regarding this clone: Other DNA variants within this sample encode the same CDR3. The V gene is TRBV11-3, the J gene TRBJ1-2; a possible D gene is TRBD1 (6 bases). The CDR3 covers 15 residues. Trimming shortened V by 5 bases and J by 4 bases, and 17 bases separated the two germline ends. Germline V lookup: CDR1 SGHNT, CDR2 YENEEA. The DNA for the CDR3 is TGTGCCAGCAGCCTTCGCGGACAGTCCTTCTATGGCTACACCTTC. Its protein is CASSLRGQSFYGYTF.

The chain recombines TRBV5-1 with TRBJ2-3; no clear D gene. CDR1 SGHRS and CDR2 YFSETQ come from the germline V gene. CDR3 size: 12 residues. V lost 4 bases and J 2 bases, leaving 5 bases between the germline ends. The CDR3 DNA follows: TGCGCCAGCAGCCTCACCACAGATACGCAGTATTTT. This sequence encodes CASSLTTDTQYF.